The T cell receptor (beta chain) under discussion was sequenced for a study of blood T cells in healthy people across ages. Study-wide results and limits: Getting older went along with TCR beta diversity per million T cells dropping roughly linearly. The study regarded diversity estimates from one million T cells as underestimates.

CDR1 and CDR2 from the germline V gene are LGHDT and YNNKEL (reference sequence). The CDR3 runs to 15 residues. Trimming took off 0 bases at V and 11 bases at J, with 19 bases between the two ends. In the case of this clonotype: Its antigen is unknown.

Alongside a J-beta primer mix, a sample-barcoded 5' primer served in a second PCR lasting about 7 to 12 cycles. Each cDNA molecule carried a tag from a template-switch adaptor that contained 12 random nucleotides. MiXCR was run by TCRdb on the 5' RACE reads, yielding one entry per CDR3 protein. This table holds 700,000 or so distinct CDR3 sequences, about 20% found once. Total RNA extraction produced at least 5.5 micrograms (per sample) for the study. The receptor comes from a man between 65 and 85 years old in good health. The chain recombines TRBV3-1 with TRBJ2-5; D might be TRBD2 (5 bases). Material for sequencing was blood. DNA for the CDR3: TGTGCCAGCAGCCAAGATGGTAACCTTTTGAGGGAGCAGTACTTC. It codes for CASSQDGNLLREQYF.